This TCR beta chain appears in the sequencing data of a study of T cell responses to AZD1222 COVID-19 vaccine. Study-wide results and limits: Along spike, vaccine-associated CD4 TCRs were found throughout, with dominance at 160-218 and 743-854.

The V end was cut by 2 bases, the J end by 0 bases, with 11 bases between. The CDR3 runs to 16 residues. CDR1 LNHDA and CDR2 SQIVND come from the germline V gene (reference sequence). Clones were read by immunoSEQ multiplex PCR, and TCRdb kept only the in-frame ones, dropping some. The table has more than 85,000 clones, roughly 87% seen once. As to this clone: The antigen is unknown.

The sample in question was peripheral blood, obtained on day 0 of AZD1222 vaccination. This chain uses TRBV19 with TRBJ1-3; D is uncertain. The sequence derives from an adult in good health. The CDR3, as DNA: TGTGCCAGTAGTATATACAGCGCCTTCTCTGGAAACACCATATATTTT. Protein: CASSIYSAFSGNTIYF.